The clone carrying this T cell receptor beta chain was counted at least ten times. The sample originates from a study of patients and donors after allogeneic stem cell transplantation. TCRdb ran MiXCR on the RT-PCR reads and lists one entry per CDR3 protein. The data show 900,000 to 1,000,000 distinct CDR3 sequences, with roughly 18% seen just once and 5% to 7.5% held by the top ten. V dropped 6 bases and J dropped 10 bases, with 19 bases sitting between them. This CDR3 contains 15 residues. The material sequenced was blood, either unsorted or a sorted T cell fraction (not recorded which). This chain joins TRBV12-3 or TRBV12-4 and TRBJ1-6; D call uncertain. This TCR came from a human donor who was either an allogeneic HSCT recipient or a stem cell or donor lymphocyte infusion donor (not recorded which). It is not recorded whose cells these are; they may come from a transplant donor. This CDR3 reads CASSRWGGNDSPLHF. As DNA, the CDR3 is TGTGCCAGCAGCCGATGGGGAGGGAACGACTCACCCCTCCACTTT.